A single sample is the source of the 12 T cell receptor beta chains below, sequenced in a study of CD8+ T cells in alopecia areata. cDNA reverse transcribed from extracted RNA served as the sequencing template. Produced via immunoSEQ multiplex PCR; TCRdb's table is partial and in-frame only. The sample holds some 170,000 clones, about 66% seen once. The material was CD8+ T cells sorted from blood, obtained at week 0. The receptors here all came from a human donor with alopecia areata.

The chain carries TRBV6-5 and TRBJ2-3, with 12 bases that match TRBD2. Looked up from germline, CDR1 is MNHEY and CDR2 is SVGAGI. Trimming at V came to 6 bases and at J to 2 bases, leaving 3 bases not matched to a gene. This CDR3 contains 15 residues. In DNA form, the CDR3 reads TGTGCCAGCAGCACTAGCGGGGGGTCCACAGATACGCAGTATTTT. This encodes CASSTSGGSTDTQYF.

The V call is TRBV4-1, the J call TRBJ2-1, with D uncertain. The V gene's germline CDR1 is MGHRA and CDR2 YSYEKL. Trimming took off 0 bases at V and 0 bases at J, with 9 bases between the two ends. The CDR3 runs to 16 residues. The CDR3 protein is CASSQDSGSSYNEQFF. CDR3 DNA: TGCGCCAGCAGCCAAGATTCGGGTAGCTCCTACAATGAGCAGTTCTTC.

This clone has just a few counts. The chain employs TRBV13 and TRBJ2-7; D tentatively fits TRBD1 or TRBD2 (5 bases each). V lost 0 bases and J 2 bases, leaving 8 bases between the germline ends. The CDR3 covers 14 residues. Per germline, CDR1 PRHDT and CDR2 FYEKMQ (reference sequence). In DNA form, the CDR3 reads TGTGCCAGCAGCTTAGGTGGGGACCCCTACGAGCAGTACTTC. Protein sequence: CASSLGGDPYEQYF.

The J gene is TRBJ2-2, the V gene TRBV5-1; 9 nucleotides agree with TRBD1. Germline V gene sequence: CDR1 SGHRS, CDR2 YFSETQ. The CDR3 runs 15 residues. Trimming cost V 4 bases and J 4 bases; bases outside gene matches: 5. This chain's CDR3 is CASSLDRGTTGELFF. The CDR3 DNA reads TGCGCCAGCAGCCTGGACAGGGGCACCACCGGGGAGCTGTTTTTT. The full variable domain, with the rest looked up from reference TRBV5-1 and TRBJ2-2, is KAGVTQTPRYLIKTRGQQVTLSCSPISGHRSVSWYQQTPGQGLQFLFEYFSETQRNKGNFPGRFSGRQFSNSRSEMNVSTLELGDSALYLCASSLDRGTTGELFFGEGSRLTVL.

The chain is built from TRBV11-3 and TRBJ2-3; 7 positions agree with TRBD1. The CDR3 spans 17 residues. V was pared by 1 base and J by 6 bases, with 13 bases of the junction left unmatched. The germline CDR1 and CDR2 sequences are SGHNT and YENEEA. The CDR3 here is CASSLGETGYSGDTQYF. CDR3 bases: TGTGCCAGCAGCTTAGGGGAGACAGGGTATAGTGGGGATACGCAGTATTTT.

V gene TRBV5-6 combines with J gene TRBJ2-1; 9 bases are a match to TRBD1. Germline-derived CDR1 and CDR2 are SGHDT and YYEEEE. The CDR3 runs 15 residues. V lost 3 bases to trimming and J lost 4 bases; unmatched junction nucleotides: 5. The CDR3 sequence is CASSSGTGFYNEQFF. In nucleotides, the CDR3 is TGTGCCAGCAGCTCCGGGACAGGGTTTTACAATGAGCAGTTCTTC.

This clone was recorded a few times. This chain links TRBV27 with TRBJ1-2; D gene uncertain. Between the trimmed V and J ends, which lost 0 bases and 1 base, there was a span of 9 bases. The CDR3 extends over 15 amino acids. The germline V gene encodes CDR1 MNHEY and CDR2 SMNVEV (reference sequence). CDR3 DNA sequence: TGTGCCAGCAGTTTATCGTCGTGGATTAACTATGGCTACACCTTC. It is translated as CASSLSSWINYGYTF.

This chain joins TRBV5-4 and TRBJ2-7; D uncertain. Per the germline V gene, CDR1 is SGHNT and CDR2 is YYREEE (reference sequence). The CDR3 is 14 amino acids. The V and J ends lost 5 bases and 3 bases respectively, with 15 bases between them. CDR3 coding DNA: TGTGCCAGCAGGCAGGATTCCGCTTTCTACGAGCAGTACTTC. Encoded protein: CASRQDSAFYEQYF.

The CDR3 sequence: CASSFYSGTSSYNEQFF. The CDR3 nucleotides read TGTGCCAGCAGCTTCTATAGCGGGACGAGCTCCTACAATGAGCAGTTCTTC. The chain joins TRBV7-6 to TRBJ2-1; 8 nucleotides match TRBD2. The germline gives CDR1 SGHVS, CDR2 FNYEAQ. J gave up 0 bases and V 3 bases, and 7 bases lay outside the gene matches. This CDR3 spans 17 amino acids.

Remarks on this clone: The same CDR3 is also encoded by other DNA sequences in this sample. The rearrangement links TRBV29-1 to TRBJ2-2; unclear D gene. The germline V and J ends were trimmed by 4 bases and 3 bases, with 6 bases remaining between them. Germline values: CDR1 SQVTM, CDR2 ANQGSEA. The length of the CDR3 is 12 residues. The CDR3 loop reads CSVVWDTGELFF. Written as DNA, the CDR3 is TGCAGCGTTGTGTGGGACACCGGGGAGCTGTTTTTT.

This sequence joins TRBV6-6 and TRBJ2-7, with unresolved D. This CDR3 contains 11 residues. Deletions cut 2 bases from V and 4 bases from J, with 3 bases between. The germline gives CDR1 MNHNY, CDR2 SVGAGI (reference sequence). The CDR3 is CASSYEYEQYF. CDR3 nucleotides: TGTGCCAGCAGTTACGAATACGAGCAGTACTTC.

CDR3 nucleotides: TGCGCCAGCAGCCAAGTCCGGACTAGCGGGGGGAATGAGCAGTTCTTC. Its protein is CASSQVRTSGGNEQFF. The chain combines TRBV4-1 with TRBJ2-1, with 14 bases identical to TRBD2. From germline, CDR1 is MGHRA and CDR2 YSYEKL. The V segment lost 1 base and the J segment 7 bases; nucleotides outside the gene matches: 3. The CDR3 is made up of 16 amino acids.